This entry lists 15 T cell receptor beta chains sequenced from one sample in a study of early T cells in non-severe SARS-CoV-2 infection (dated by TCRdb to the early 2020s). The method behind the library was 5' RACE. This sample was sequenced with a NextSeq 500. TCRdb redid the processing of the public reads, applying fastp at Q25 and MiXCR, and retained in-frame beta chains. Merged by CDR3 protein, the rows form single entries marked with the most common genes and DNA. In this sample the table shows tens of thousands of distinct CDR3 sequences, 9.5% to 15% of which occur a single time. The top ten clonotypes cover approximately 5% of the sample. Input material: whole blood. The receptors derive from an adult who was a healthcare worker with PCR-confirmed SARS-CoV-2 infection or an uninfected control (not recorded which).

This clonotype was seen a handful of times. The chain carries TRBV19 and TRBJ1-4, with D maybe TRBD1 (5 bases). The germline gives CDR1 LNHDA, CDR2 SQIVND (reference sequence). The CDR3 loop spans 13 amino acids. The V and J ends lost 10 bases and 8 bases respectively, with 17 bases between them. CDR3 in DNA: TGTGCCACCCTGGGCAGGGTAGGCGAAAAACTGTTTTTT. Translating it yields CATLGRVGEKLFF.

This chain joins TRBV10-3 and TRBJ2-5, with 10 bases identical to TRBD1. This CDR3 has 15 residues. From germline, CDR1 is ENHRY and CDR2 SYGVKD. The trim removed 6 bases at V and 1 base at J, leaving 5 bases unmatched. CDR3 residues: CAISRTGGGQETQYF. The CDR3 bases are TGTGCCATCAGCCGGACAGGGGGAGGCCAAGAGACCCAGTACTTC.

V gene TRBV11-2 combines with J gene TRBJ2-5; possible D gene TRBD2, 5 bases. Looked up from germline, CDR1 is SGHAT and CDR2 is FQNNGV. V lost 7 bases to trimming and J lost 2 bases, with 17 bases between them. The CDR3 has 15 residues. CDR3 loop: CASNRSLQRQETQYF. CDR3 in DNA: TGTGCCAGCAACCGTTCCCTTCAGCGGCAAGAGACCCAGTACTTC. The full variable domain, in which reference TRBV11-2 and TRBJ2-5 provide the parts outside the CDR3, is EAGVAQSPRYKIIEKRQSVAFWCNPISGHATLYWYQQILGQGPKLLIQFQNNGVVDDSQLPKDRFSAERLKGVDSTLKIQPAKLEDSAVYLCASNRSLQRQETQYFGPGTRLLVL.

This clonotype showed up many times. The gene calls are TRBV11-2 and TRBJ2-1, with D perhaps matching TRBD2 (5 bases). Germline CDR1 reads SGHAT; CDR2 reads FQNNGV. The CDR3 runs to 12 residues. V dropped 2 bases and J dropped 9 bases, with 8 bases sitting between them. The CDR3 protein is CASSLMSGEQFF. CDR3 nucleotide sequence: TGTGCCAGCAGCTTAATGAGCGGTGAGCAGTTCTTC.

This chain uses TRBV12-3 or TRBV12-4 with TRBJ2-3, with no clear D. The V gene lost 3 bases and the J gene lost 0 bases, with 7 bases spanning the gap. The length of the CDR3 is 14 residues. CDR3 residues: CASSLRHSTDTQYF. The CDR3 DNA reads TGTGCCAGCAGTTTGCGGCACAGCACAGATACGCAGTATTTT.

This clonotype was recorded a few times. V is TRBV20-1 and J is TRBJ1-1; weak D call: TRBD1 (6 bases). The CDR3 totals 13 residues. CDR1 is DFQATT and CDR2 is SNEGSKA in the germline V gene (reference sequence). Trimming removed 6 bases from V and 4 bases from J, with 15 bases in between. The CDR3 protein is CSAPTIGGTEAFF. The CDR3 nucleotides read TGCAGTGCCCCCACGATAGGGGGCACTGAAGCTTTCTTT.

At least ten counts were recorded for this clonotype. The J gene is TRBJ2-1, the V gene TRBV6-4, with 8 bases fitting TRBD1. V gave up 4 bases and J gave up 4 bases; unmatched junction bases: 9. This CDR3 comprises 16 residues. Per the germline V gene, CDR1 is MRHNA and CDR2 is SNTAGT. The CDR3 protein is CASSAVGGTGYNEQFF. The CDR3 DNA reads as TGTGCCAGCAGTGCCGTTGGTGGGACAGGTTACAATGAGCAGTTCTTC.

This clonotype came up a few times. The rearrangement uses TRBV24-1 and TRBJ2-1; tentative D call: TRBD2 (7 bases). Germline CDR1 and CDR2: KGHDR and SFDVKD. The CDR3 loop spans 15 amino acids. Trimming cost V 2 bases and J 4 bases, with 11 bases left between them. The chain's CDR3 is CATSDWGGPYNEQFF. As DNA, the CDR3 is TGTGCCACCAGTGATTGGGGGGGCCCTTACAATGAGCAGTTCTTC.

There are a few counts of this clonotype. The V call is TRBV3-1, the J call TRBJ2-7; tentatively, D is TRBD2 (5 bases). The CDR3 spans 16 residues. Trimming cost V 3 bases and J 7 bases, with 22 bases left between them. Germline V gene sequence: CDR1 LGHDT, CDR2 YNNKEL (reference sequence). CDR3 region: CASSHGTRNLLREQYF. DNA of the CDR3: TGTGCCAGCAGCCATGGAACTAGGAACCTACTTCGGGAGCAGTACTTC.

The sample holds a few counts of this clonotype. The chain is built from TRBV7-8 and TRBJ2-1, with 14 bases that match TRBD2. The CDR3 spans 16 residues. Germline trimming cut 6 bases from V and 9 bases from J; bases unmatched to any gene: 10. Germline CDR1 is SGHVS and CDR2 is FQNEAQ. CDR3 nucleotide sequence: TGTGCCAGCAGACGCACCGGGACTAGCGGGAGTGGTGAGCAGTTCTTC. Encoded protein: CASRRTGTSGSGEQFF.

This clonotype was observed a handful of times. The rearrangement joins TRBV7-6 to TRBJ2-7, with TRBD2 identical over 7 bases. Germline V gene data show CDR1 as SGHVS and CDR2 as FNYEAQ. The CDR3 runs to 12 residues. V was clipped by 5 bases and J by 4 bases; unmatched bases: 2. The CDR3 is CASSARGYEQYF. CDR3 sequence (DNA): TGTGCCAGCAGCGCGCGGGGGTACGAGCAGTACTTC.

This clonotype was recorded many times. The chain employs TRBV2 and TRBJ2-1, with D maybe TRBD1 (5 bases). Trimming pared 7 bases from V and 0 bases from J, leaving 13 bases between. Germline CDR1 and CDR2: SNHLY and FYNNEI. The CDR3 is 15 amino acids. In nucleotides, the CDR3 is TGTGCCAGCAAATTCCTGACAGACTCCTACAATGAGCAGTTCTTC. Translated: CASKFLTDSYNEQFF.

The chain joins TRBV28 to TRBJ2-7, with unresolved D. Germline V gene sequence: CDR1 MDHEN, CDR2 SYDVKM. V gave up 7 bases and J gave up 2 bases, with 9 bases separating them. The CDR3 length is 12 residues. The CDR3: CASKVHAYEQYF. CDR3 sequence (DNA): TGTGCCAGCAAGGTCCACGCCTACGAGCAGTACTTC.

The sample holds a few counts of this clonotype. J is TRBJ1-1 and V is TRBV6-1, with D possibly matching TRBD1 (5 bases). The CDR3 sequence is 14 residues long. Trimming cost V 7 bases and J 6 bases, with 18 bases left between them. The germline CDR1 and CDR2 sequences are MNHNS and SASEGT. CDR3 in DNA: TGTGCCAGCACACTAAAGTGGGGGTACCCTGAAGCTTTCTTT. Its protein is CASTLKWGYPEAFF.

Ten or more counts support this clonotype. For the CDR3, the DNA is TGCAGTGCTAAACCACCTCAGGGGCGGAACTATGGCTACACCTTC. This encodes CSAKPPQGRNYGYTF. This sequence joins TRBV20-1 and TRBJ1-2, with D possibly matching TRBD1 (6 bases). CDR3 size: 15 residues. CDR1 is DFQATT, CDR2 SNEGSKA, per germline (reference sequence). Trimming stripped 4 bases from V and 2 bases from J, with 17 bases between.